Listed below are T cell receptor beta chains from one sample, sequenced in a study of T-cell memory formation after mild COVID-19. TCRdb processed the 5' RACE reads anew with MiXCR; each CDR3 protein has one entry. The table lists 90,000 to 120,000 distinct CDR3 sequences, about an eighth of them singletons. Sequencing was done on a sample of PBMCs or a T cell subset sorted from them (not recorded which). The receptors stem from a young man who had mild COVID-19 (a few samples of this study predate the infection). Cell type and time point are not known. The CDR3 runs from the conserved cysteine through the conserved F or W. D genes are given only for firm matches. Where a row states a size, it is once, few, many or the class of an expanded clone; other rows omit it.

>NA|TRBD2|18|TRBJ2-2|TRBV5-1
CASSPLGLAITNTGELFF
TGCGCCAGCAGCCCCCTGGGACTAGCTATAACGAACACCGGGGAGCTGTTTTTT
>few|NA|17|TRBJ1-1|TRBV6-5
CASSSGQTLLFDTEAFF
TGTGCCAGCAGTTCTGGACAGACGCTGTTGTTCGACACTGAAGCTTTCTTT
>NA|NA|14|TRBJ1-1|TRBV7-8
CASSSANRASESFF
TGTGCCAGCAGCTCCGCCAACAGGGCTTCTGAATCTTTCTTT
>NA|NA|14|TRBJ2-5|TRBV9
CASSVDTLRQTQYF
TGTGCCAGCAGCGTAGACACGCTTCGACAGACCCAGTACTTC
>few|NA|13|TRBJ2-7|TRBV6-5
CASSYASRYEQYF
TGTGCCAGCAGTTATGCATCGAGGTACGAGCAGTACTTC
>NA|NA|15|TRBJ2-3|TRBV9
CASSVEGRNTDTQYF
TGTGCCAGCAGCGTAGAGGGCAGAAACACAGATACGCAGTATTTT
>few|NA|15|TRBJ2-3|TRBV7-2
CASNLRGLSTDTQYF
TGTGCCAGCAACCTACGGGGGTTGAGCACAGATACGCAGTATTTT
>few|NA|16|TRBJ2-1|TRBV15
CATSRAAGTDRNEQFF
TGTGCCACCAGCAGAGCTGCCGGGACCGACCGCAATGAGCAGTTCTTC
>NA|NA|16|TRBJ2-3|TRBV10-1
CASSELRDPKLDTQYF
TGCGCCAGCAGTGAGCTGCGGGATCCCAAGTTAGATACGCAGTATTTT
>few|TRBD1|15|TRBJ1-2|TRBV10-3
CAISEPGQVPHGYTF
TGTGCCATCAGTGAGCCCGGACAGGTCCCCCACGGCTACACCTTC
>few|TRBD1|14|TRBJ2-2|TRBV6-4
CASSDSTGGGELFF
TGTGCCAGCAGTGACTCGACAGGGGGCGGGGAGCTGTTTTTT
>NA|TRBD1|14|TRBJ2-5|TRBV4-1
CASSQEGQEETQYF
TGCGCCAGCAGCCAAGAGGGACAGGAAGAGACCCAGTACTTC
>NA|NA|15|TRBJ2-3|TRBV11-2
CASSLGPGERDTQYF
TGTGCCAGCAGCTTAGGCCCAGGGGAGAGAGATACGCAGTATTTT
>few|NA|14|TRBJ2-7|TRBV11-2
CASSLEVGFYEQYF
TGTGCCAGCAGCTTAGAGGTCGGGTTCTACGAGCAGTACTTC
>few|TRBD2|18|TRBJ2-2|TRBV7-2
CASSSSGLAGENTGELFF
TGTGCCAGCAGCTCTTCTGGACTAGCGGGGGAGAACACCGGGGAGCTGTTTTTT
>NA|NA|17|TRBJ1-1|TRBV4-3
CASSQDLARQVNTEAFF
TGCGCCAGCAGCCAAGACCTGGCGAGACAGGTGAACACTGAAGCTTTCTTT
>many|TRBD1|15|TRBJ2-4|TRBV6-2/TRBV6-3
CASSTGTGVKNIQYF
TGTGCCAGCAGTACCGGGACAGGGGTCAAAAACATTCAGTACTTC